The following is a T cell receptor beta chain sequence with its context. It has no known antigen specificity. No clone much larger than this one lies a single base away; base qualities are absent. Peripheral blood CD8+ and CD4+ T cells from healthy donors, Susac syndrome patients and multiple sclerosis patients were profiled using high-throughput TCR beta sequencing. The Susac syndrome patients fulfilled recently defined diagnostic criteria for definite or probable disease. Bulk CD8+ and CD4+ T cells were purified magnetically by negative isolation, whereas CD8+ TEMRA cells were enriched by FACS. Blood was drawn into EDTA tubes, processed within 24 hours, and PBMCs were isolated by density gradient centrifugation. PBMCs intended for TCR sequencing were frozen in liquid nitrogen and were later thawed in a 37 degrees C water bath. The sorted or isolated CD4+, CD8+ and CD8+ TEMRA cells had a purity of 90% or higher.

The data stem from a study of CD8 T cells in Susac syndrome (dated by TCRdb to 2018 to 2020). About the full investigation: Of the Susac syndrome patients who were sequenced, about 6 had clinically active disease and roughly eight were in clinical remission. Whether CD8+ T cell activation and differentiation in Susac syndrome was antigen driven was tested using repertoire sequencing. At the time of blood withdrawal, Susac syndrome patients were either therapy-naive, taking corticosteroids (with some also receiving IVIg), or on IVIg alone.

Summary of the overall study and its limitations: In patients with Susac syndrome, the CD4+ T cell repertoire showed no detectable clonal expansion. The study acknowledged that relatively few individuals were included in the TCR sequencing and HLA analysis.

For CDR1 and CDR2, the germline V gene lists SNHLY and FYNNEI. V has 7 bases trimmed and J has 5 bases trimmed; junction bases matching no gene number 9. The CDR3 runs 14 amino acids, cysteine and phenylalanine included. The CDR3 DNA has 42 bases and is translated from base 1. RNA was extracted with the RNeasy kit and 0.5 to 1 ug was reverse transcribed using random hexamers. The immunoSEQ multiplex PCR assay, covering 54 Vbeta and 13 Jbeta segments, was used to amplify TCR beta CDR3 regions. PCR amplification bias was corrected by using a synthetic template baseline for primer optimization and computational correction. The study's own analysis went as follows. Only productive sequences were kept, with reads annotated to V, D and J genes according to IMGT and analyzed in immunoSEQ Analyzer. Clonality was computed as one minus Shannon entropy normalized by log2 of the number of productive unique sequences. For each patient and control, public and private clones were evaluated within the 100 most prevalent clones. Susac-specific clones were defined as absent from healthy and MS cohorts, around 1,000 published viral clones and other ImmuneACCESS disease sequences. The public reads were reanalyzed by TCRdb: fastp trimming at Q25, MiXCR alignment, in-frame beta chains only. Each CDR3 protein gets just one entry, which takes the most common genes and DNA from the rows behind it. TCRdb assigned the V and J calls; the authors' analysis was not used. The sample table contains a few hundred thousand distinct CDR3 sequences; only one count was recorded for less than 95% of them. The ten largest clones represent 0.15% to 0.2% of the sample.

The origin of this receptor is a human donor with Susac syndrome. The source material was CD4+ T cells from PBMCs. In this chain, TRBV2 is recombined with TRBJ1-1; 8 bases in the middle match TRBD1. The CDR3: CASILRTGRTEAFF. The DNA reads TGTGCCAGCATCCTACGGACAGGGAGGACTGAAGCTTTCTTT. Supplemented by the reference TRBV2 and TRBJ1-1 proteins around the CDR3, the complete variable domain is EPEVTQTPSHQVTQMGQEVILRCVPISNHLYFYWYRQILGQKVEFLVSFYNNEISEKSEIFDDQFSVERPDGSNFTLKIRSTKLEDSAMYFCASILRTGRTEAFFGQGTRLTVV.